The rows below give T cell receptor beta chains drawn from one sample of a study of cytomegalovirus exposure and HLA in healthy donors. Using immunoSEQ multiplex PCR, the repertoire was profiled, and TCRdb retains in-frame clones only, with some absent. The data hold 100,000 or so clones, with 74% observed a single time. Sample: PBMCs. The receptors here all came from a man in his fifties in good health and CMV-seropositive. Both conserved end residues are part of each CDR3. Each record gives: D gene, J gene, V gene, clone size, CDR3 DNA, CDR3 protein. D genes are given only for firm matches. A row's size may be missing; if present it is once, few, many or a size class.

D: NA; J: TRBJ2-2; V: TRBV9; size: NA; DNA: TGTGCCAGCAGCCCGCCGGCAGCGGTAACCGGGGAGCTGTTTTTT; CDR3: CASSPPAAVTGELFF
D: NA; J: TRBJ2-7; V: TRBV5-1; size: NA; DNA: TGCGCCAGCAGTTCCGGGGTCTCCGAGCAGTACTTC; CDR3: CASSSGVSEQYF
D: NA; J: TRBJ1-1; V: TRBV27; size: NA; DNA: TGTGCCAGCAGTTCTTTGCAGGGCACCGTTGAAGCTTTCTTT; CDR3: CASSSLQGTVEAFF
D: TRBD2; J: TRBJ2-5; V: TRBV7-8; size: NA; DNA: TGTGCCAGCAGCTTAGCGGGAGGGCTATTGGAGACCCAGTACTTC; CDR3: CASSLAGGLLETQYF
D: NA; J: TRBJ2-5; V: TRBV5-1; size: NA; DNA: TGCGCCAGCAGCTCCTTGAACATCCAAGAGACCCAGTACTTC; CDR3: CASSSLNIQETQYF
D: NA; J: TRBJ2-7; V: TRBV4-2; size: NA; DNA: TGTGCCAGCAGCCAAGGAACCGGGACTGCCTCCTACGAGCAGTACTTC; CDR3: CASSQGTGTASYEQYF
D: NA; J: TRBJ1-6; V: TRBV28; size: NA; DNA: TGTGCCAGCAGTCAAGGGACATTCCCCCCTAACTCACCCCTCCACTTT; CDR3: CASSQGTFPPNSPLHF
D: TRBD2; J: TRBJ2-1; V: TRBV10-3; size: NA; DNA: TGTGCCACCGGGGTAGCGGGGGGTATTAACTCCTACAATGAGCAGTTCTTC; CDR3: CATGVAGGINSYNEQFF
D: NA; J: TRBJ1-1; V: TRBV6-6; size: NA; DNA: TGTGCCAGCCTCTTACAGGGAGTAGACACTGAAGCTTTCTTT; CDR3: CASLLQGVDTEAFF
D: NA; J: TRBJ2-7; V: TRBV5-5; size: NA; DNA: TGTGCCAGCAGCTTGTCGAGGGATGACGAGCAGTACTTC; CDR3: CASSLSRDDEQYF
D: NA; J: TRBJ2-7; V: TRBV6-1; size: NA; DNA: TGTGCCAGCAGTGAAAAGGCCTGGGGGGACGAGCAGTACTTC; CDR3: CASSEKAWGDEQYF
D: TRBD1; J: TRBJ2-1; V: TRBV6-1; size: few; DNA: TGTGCCAGCAGCCGTAAACCGGGACAGGGGGGTGAGCAGTTCTTC; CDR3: CASSRKPGQGGEQFF
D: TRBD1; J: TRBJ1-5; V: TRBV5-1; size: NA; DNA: TGCGCCAGCAGCGCTACAGGGGGGAACAATCAGCCCCAGCATTTT; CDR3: CASSATGGNNQPQHF
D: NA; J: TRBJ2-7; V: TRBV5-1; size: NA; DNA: TGCGCCAGCAGCTTAAACAGGGTCCACGAGCAGTACTTC; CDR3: CASSLNRVHEQYF
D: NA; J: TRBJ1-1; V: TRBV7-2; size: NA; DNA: TGTGCCAGCAGCTTAGACATTATGAACACTGAAGCTTTCTTT; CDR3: CASSLDIMNTEAFF
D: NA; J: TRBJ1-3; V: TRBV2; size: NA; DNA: TGTGCCAGCAGTGAATTCAGAAACTCTGGAAACACCATATATTTT; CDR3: CASSEFRNSGNTIYF
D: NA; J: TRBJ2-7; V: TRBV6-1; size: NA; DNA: TGTGCCAGCAGTTGGGGACACAGCTCCTACGAGCAGTACTTC; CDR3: CASSWGHSSYEQYF
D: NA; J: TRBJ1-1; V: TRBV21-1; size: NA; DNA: TGTGCCAGCAGCAAAGAGATCGCAGGGAGGGGAGATTGGAACACTGAAGCTTTCTTT; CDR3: CASSKEIAGRGDWNTEAFF
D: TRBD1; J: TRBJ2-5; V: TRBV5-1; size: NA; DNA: TGCGCCAGCAGCTTGACAGGGGGTCGAGAGACCCAGTACTTC; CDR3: CASSLTGGRETQYF
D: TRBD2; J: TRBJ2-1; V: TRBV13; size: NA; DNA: TGTGCCAGCAACCCCCGGACTAGCGGGGGGGCCGGTGAGCAGTTCTTC; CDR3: CASNPRTSGGAGEQFF
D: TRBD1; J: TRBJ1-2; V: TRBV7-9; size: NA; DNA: TGTGCCAGCAGCTTAGAGCAGGGGGAAACTAACTATGGCTACACCTTC; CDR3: CASSLEQGETNYGYTF
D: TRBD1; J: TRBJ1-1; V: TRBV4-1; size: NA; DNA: TGCGCCAGCGAGGGACAGGGATTAAGTAGGAACACTGAAGCTTTCTTT; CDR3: CASEGQGLSRNTEAFF
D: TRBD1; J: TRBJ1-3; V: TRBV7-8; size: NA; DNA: TGTGCCAGCAGCGTACAGGGGGCTTCTGGAAACACCATATATTTT; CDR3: CASSVQGASGNTIYF
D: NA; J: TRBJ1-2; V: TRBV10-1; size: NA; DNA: TGCGCCAGCAGTGGTCAGTCCTGGCAGGTCCTGGACTATGGCTACACCTTC; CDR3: CASSGQSWQVLDYGYTF
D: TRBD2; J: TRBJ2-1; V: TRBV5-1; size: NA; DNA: TGCGCCAGCAGCTTGGGACTAGCGGGAGGTTCGGGCAATGAGCAGTTCTTC; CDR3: CASSLGLAGGSGNEQFF
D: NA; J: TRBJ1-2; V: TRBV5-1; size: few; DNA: TGCGCCAGCAGACCTGGCGGGGGGGGCTATGGCTACACCTTC; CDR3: CASRPGGGGYGYTF
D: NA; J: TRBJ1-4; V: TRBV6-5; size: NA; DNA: TGTGCCAGCAGTGAAGAAACAGGGCAGAAACTGTTTTTT; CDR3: CASSEETGQKLFF
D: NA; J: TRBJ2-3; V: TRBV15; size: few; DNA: TGTGCCACCAGCAGAACTCTGTCTTCCACAGATACGCAGTATTTT; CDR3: CATSRTLSSTDTQYF
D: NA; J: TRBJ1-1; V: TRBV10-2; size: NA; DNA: TGCGCCAGCACCGACCATTTCGACAGGAGAAGGGCTGAAGCTTTCTTT; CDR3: CASTDHFDRRRAEAFF
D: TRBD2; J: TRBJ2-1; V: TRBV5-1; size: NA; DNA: TGCGCCAGCAGCTTGGAACTAGCGGGTGAGCAGTTCTTC; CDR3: CASSLELAGEQFF
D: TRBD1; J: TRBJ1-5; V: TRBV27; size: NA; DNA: TGTGCCAGCCACATTACAGGGGGACCTTATAGCAATCAGCCCCAGCATTTT; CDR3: CASHITGGPYSNQPQHF
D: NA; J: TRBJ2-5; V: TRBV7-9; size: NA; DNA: TGTGCCAGCAGCCAGAAGCGGGCCCAGTACTTC; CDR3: CASSQKRAQYF
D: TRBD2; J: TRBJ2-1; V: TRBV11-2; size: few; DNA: TGTGCCAGCAGCTTAGATTGGGGAGCGGGATACAATGAGCAGTTCTTC; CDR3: CASSLDWGAGYNEQFF
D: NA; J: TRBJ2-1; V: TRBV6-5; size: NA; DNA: TGTGCCAGCAGTTACTCGAGAGTCTACAATGAGCAGTTCTTC; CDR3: CASSYSRVYNEQFF
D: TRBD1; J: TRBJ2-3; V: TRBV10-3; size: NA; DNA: TGTGCCACCAAGTCCCCGGGACAGGGCACAGATACGCAGTATTTT; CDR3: CATKSPGQGTDTQYF
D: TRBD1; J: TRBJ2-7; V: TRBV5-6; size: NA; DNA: TGTGCCAGCAGCGATAGGACAGGCCTCTACGAGCAGTACTTC; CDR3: CASSDRTGLYEQYF
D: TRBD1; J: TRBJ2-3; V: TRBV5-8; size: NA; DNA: TGTGCCAGCAGCTTCTACAGGGGTGGCACAGATACGCAGTATTTT; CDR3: CASSFYRGGTDTQYF
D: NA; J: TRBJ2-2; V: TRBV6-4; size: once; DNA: TGTGCCAGCAGTGACGGGCCGAACACCGGGGAGCTGTTTTTT; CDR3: CASSDGPNTGELFF
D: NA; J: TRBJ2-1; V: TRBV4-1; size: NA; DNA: TGCGCCAGCACCCTGACTAGTTCCTCCTACAATGAGCAGTTCTTC; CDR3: CASTLTSSSYNEQFF
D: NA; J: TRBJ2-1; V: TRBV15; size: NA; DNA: TGTGCCACCAGCAGCGTGAGCTCCTACAATGAGCAGTTCTTC; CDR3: CATSSVSSYNEQFF
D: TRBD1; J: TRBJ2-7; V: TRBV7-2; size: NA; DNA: TGTGCCAGCAGCTCACTCCGGGACAGGGCCTACGAGCAGTACTTC; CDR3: CASSSLRDRAYEQYF
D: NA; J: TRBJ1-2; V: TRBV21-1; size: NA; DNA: TGTGCCAGCAGCCGACCCCTCATAAGGGACAGGGGGCGCGATGGCTACACCTTC; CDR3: CASSRPLIRDRGRDGYTF